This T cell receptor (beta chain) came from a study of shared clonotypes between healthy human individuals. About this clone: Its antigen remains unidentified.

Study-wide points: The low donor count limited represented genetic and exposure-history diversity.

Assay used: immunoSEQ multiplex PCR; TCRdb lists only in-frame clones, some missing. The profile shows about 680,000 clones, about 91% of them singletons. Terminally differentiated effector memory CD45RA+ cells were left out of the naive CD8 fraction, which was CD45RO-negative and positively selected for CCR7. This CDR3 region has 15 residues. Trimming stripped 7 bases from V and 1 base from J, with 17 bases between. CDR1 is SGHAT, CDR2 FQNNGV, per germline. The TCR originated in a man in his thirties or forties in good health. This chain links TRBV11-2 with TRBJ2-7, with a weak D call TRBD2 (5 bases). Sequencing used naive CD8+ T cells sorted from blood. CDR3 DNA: TGTGCCAGCACCCCGGGCCTAGCATATTCCTACGAGCAGTACTTC. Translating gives CASTPGLAYSYEQYF.